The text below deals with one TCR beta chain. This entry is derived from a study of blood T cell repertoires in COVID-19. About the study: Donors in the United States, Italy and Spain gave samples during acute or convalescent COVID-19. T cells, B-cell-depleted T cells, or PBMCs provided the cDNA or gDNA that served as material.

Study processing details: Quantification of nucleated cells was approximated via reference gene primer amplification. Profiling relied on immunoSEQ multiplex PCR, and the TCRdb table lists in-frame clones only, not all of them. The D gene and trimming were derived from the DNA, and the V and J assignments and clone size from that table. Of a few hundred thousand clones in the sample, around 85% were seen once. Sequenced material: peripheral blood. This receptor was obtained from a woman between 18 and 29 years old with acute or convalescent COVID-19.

This chain's CDR3 is CASSLASGYNEQFF. The CDR3 nucleotides are TGTGCCAGTAGTTTGGCTAGCGGGTACAATGAGCAGTTCTTC. This rearrangement joins TRBV19 to TRBJ2-1; TRBD2 matches at 8 bases. Germline V gene lookup returns CDR1 LNHDA and CDR2 SQIVND (reference sequence). Trimming removed 5 bases from V and 4 bases from J; junction bases left unmatched: 4. CDR3 length: 14 residues. Supplemented by reference TRBV19 and TRBJ2-1, the full variable domain reads DGGITQSPKYLFRKEGQNVTLSCEQNLNHDAMYWYRQDPGQGLRLIYYSQIVNDFQKGDIAEGYSVSREKKESFPLTVTSAQKNPTAFYLCASSLASGYNEQFFGPGTRLTVL.